Ten or more counts support the clone carrying this T cell receptor beta chain. The antigen remains undetermined. This entry is derived from a study of T cell repertoires in cytomegalovirus infection. Study overall: Based on public TCR beta signatures, there were indications of CMV infection and of a matching HLA type.

Whole-study findings and limits: The cumulative frequency of public TCR beta families identified carriers of CMV plus the relevant HLA. The ex vivo response showed dominance by HLA-C-restricted CMV-specific TCR beta clonotypes.

TCRdb processed the reads anew with MiXCR; each CDR3 protein has one entry. The table has roughly 300,000 distinct CDR3 sequences, 25% seen once. Trimming took off 8 bases at V and 2 bases at J, with 12 bases between the two ends. The CDR3 length is 13 residues. The germline CDR1 and CDR2 sequences are MDHEN and SYDVKM. The sequenced sample was PBMCs. This chain connects TRBV28 to TRBJ1-1, with D uncertain. The receptor's source is a human donor in good health (CMV status not recorded). Some clones in this sample may be carry-over from other donors' samples. This CDR3 reads CASGRKRNTEAFF. In DNA form, the CDR3 reads TGTGCCAGCGGCCGAAAGAGAAACACTGAAGCTTTCTTT.